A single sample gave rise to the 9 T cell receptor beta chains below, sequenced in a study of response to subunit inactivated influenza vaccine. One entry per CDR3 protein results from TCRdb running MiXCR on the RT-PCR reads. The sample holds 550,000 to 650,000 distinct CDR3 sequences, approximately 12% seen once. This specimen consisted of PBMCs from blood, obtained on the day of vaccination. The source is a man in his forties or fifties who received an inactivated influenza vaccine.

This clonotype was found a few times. CDR3 protein: CSVRRGDYGYTF. The CDR3 DNA is TGCAGCGTCCGACGGGGTGACTATGGCTACACCTTC. The J gene is TRBJ1-2, the V gene TRBV29-1; D gene unclear. The ends were cut back, 6 bases at V and 3 bases at J, with 11 bases in the middle. The CDR3 has 12 residues. From germline, CDR1 is SQVTM and CDR2 ANQGSEA.

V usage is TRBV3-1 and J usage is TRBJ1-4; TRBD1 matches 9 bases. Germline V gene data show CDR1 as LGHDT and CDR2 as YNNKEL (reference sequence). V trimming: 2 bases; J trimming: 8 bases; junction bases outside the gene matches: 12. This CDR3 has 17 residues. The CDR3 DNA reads TGTGCCAGCAGCCAAACAGGGGGCGGCCATCCTCCCGAAAAACTGTTTTTT. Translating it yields CASSQTGGGHPPEKLFF.

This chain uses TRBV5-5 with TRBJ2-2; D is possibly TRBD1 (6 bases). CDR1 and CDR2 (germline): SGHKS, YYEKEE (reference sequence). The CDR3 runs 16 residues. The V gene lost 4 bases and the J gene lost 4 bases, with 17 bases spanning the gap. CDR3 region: CASSTLAGTLTGELFF. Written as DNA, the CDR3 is TGTGCCAGCAGCACCCTCGCCGGGACACTCACCGGGGAGCTGTTTTTT.

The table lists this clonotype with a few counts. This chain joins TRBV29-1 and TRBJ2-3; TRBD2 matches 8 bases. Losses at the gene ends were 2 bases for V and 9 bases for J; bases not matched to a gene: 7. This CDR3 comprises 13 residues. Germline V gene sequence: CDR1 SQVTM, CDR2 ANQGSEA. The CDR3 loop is CSVEPGLVLTQYF. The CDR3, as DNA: TGCAGCGTTGAACCGGGACTAGTTTTGACGCAGTATTTT.

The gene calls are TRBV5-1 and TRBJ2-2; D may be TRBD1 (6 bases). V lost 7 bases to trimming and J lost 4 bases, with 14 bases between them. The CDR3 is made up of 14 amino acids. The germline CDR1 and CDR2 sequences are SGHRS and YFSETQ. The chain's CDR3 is CASHTTGGTGELFF. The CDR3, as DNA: TGCGCCAGCCACACGACAGGAGGCACCGGGGAGCTGTTTTTT.

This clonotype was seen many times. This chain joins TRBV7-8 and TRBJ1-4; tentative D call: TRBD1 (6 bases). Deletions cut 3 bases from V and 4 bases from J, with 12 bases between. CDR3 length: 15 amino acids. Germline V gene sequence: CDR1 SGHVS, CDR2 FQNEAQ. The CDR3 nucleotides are TGTGCCAGCAGCTTCGAGGGGGGGCGTAATGAAAAACTGTTTTTT. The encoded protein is CASSFEGGRNEKLFF.

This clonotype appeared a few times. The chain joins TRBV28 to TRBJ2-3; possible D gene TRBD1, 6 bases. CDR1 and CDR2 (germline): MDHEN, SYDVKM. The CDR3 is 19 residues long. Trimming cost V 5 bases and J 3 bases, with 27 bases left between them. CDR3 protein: CASSPNRYSHRETTDTQYF. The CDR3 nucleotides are TGTGCCAGCAGTCCGAACCGATATTCACACAGGGAGACGACAGATACGCAGTATTTT.

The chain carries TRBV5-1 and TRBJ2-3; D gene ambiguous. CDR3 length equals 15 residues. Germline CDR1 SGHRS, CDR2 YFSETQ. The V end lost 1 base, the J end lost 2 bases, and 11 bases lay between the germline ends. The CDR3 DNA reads TGCGCCAGCAGCTTGCCGCTAGATTACACAGATACGCAGTATTTT. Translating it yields CASSLPLDYTDTQYF.

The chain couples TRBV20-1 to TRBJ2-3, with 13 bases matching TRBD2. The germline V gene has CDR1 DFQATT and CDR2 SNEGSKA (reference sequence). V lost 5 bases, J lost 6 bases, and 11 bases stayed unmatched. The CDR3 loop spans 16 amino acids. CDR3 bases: TGCAGTGCTGGAAAAACTAGCGGGAGGGCCGTGGATACGCAGTATTTT. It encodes CSAGKTSGRAVDTQYF.